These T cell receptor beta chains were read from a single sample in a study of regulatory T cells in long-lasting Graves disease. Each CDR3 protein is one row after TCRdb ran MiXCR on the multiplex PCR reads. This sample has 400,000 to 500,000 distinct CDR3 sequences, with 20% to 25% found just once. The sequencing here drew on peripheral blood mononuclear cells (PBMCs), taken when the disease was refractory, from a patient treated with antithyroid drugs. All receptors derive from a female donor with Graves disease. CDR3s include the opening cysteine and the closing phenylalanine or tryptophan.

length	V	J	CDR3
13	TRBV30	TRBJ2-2	CAWRELAHGELFF
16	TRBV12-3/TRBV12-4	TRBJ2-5	CASSLASRALQETQYF
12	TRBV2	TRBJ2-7	CASTTDTYEQYF
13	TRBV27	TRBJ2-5	CASSLMAEETQYF
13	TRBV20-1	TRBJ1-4	CSAIGGVGEKLFF
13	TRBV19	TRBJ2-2	CARGGSNTGELFF
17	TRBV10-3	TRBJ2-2	CAISESTLAEATGELFF
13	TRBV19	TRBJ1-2	CASSIRGNYGYTF
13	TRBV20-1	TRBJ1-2	CSAPRQGLEGYTF
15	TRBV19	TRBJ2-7	CASSSGQAGGHEQYF
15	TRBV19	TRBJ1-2	CASSITPQGTYGYTF
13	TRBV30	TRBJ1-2	CAWSVIRHYGYTF
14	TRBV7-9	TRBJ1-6	CASSLEGPASPLHF
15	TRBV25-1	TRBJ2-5	CASSDRTSGEETQYF
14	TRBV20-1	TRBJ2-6	CSAEGVRGANVLTF
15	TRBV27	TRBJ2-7	CASRPGTAGKYEQYF